Below are 10 T cell receptor beta chains sequenced from a single sample in a study of control samples from healthy donors and cancer patients. Using immunoSEQ multiplex PCR, the repertoire was profiled, and TCRdb retains in-frame clones only, with some absent. This table has more than 70,000 clones, around nine tenths appearing once. The material sequenced was PBMCs. The receptors here all came from a man in his 60s with lung cancer.

V gene TRBV11-2 combines with J gene TRBJ1-5, with D perhaps TRBD1 (5 bases). This CDR3 is built from 14 residues. V gave up 5 bases and J gave up 4 bases, with 12 bases separating them. In germline, CDR1 is SGHAT, CDR2 FQNNGV. CDR3 nucleotide sequence: TGTGCCAGCAGCCGGGACCGAGGTAATCAGCCCCAGCATTTT. It yields the protein CASSRDRGNQPQHF.

This chain connects TRBV10-3 to TRBJ2-3; TRBD2 agrees at 11 bases. CDR3 length: 17 residues. With V trimmed by 0 bases and J by 4 bases, 6 bases remained unmatched. CDR1 and CDR2 from the germline V gene are ENHRY and SYGVKD. The CDR3 sequence: CAISESWGTSGADTQYF. CDR3 coding DNA: TGTGCCATCAGTGAGTCGTGGGGGACTAGCGGCGCAGATACGCAGTATTTT.

The chain has TRBV10-2 and TRBJ1-2; D might be TRBD1 (5 bases). Germline V gives CDR1 WSHSY, CDR2 SAAADI. This CDR3 contains 13 residues. Trimming took off 2 bases at V and 7 bases at J, with 11 bases between the two ends. The CDR3 coding sequence is TGCGCCAGCAGTGAGCAGGGTTCCGGTGGCTACACCTTC. Translating it yields CASSEQGSGGYTF.

The chain links TRBV19 to TRBJ2-7; D might be TRBD2 (5 bases). Germline V gene lookup returns CDR1 LNHDA and CDR2 SQIVND (reference sequence). The CDR3 runs to 18 residues. V was cut by 9 bases and J by 6 bases, with 33 bases left in between. The CDR3 here is CARIQRLREPKLWSEQYV. The CDR3 DNA sequence: TGTGCCAGAATACAAAGGCTACGGGAACCAAAACTGTGGTCCGAGCAGTACGTC.

This clone is large within its sample. The gene calls are TRBV7-3 and TRBJ2-1, with TRBD1 as a possible D gene (6 bases). CDR3 length: 17 residues. Germline V gives CDR1 SGHTA, CDR2 FQGTGA. Trimming took off 5 bases at V and 0 bases at J, with 17 bases between the two ends. DNA of the CDR3: TGTGCCAGCAGCGCCAGTACAGGGAGAGGCTCCTACAATGAGCAGTTCTTC. Amino acid sequence: CASSASTGRGSYNEQFF. Looking up the rest from reference TRBV7-3 and TRBJ2-1 gives the full variable domain: GAGVSQTPSNKVTEKGKYVELRCDPISGHTALYWYRQSLGQGPEFLIYFQGTGAADDSGLPNDRFFAVRPEGSVSTLKIQRTERGDSAVYLCASSASTGRGSYNEQFFGPGTRLTVL.

The rearrangement joins TRBV3-1 (or the pseudogene TRBV3-2) to TRBJ1-2; D perhaps matches TRBD1 (5 bases). V lost 4 bases and J 2 bases, leaving 17 bases between the germline ends. Germline CDR1 reads LGHDT; CDR2 reads YNNKEL (reference sequence). This CDR3 contains 16 residues. This chain's CDR3 is CASSPGGVWGNYGYTF. The CDR3 bases are TGTGCCAGCAGCCCAGGAGGGGTTTGGGGGAACTATGGCTACACCTTC.

The chain combines TRBV2 with TRBJ2-5; D remains unclear. Trimming left V 6 bases short and J 5 bases short, with 19 bases between. This CDR3 region has 15 residues. Germline V CDR1 and CDR2: SNHLY, FYNNEI. Here the CDR3 reads CASRNYGRLEETQYF. The CDR3 DNA follows: TGTGCCAGCAGGAATTATGGACGGCTAGAGGAGACCCAGTACTTC.

The chain carries TRBV9 and TRBJ2-1; TRBD2 matches at 13 bases. The CDR3 runs to 19 residues. Germline loops: CDR1 SGDLS, CDR2 YYNGEE. J lost 0 bases, V lost 1 base, and 7 bases had no gene match. For the CDR3, the DNA is TGTGCCAGCAGCGTATCACTAGCGGGGGGGACGAGCTCCTACAATGAGCAGTTCTTC. It encodes CASSVSLAGGTSSYNEQFF. The full variable domain, in which reference TRBV9 and TRBJ2-1 provide the parts outside the CDR3, is DSGVTQTPKHLITATGQRVTLRCSPRSGDLSVYWYQQSLDQGLQFLIQYYNGEERAKGNILERFSAQQFPDLHSELNLSSLELGDSALYFCASSVSLAGGTSSYNEQFFGPGTRLTVL.

The gene calls are TRBV3-1 (or the pseudogene TRBV3-2) and TRBJ2-7; 9 bases line up with TRBD2. Per germline, CDR1 LGHDT and CDR2 YNNKEL (reference sequence). There are 13 residues in the CDR3. V shed 4 bases, J shed 7 bases, and the junction held 5 bases outside the gene matches. CDR3 nucleotides: TGTGCCAGCAGCCCCACCCTAGCGGGGGAGCAGTACGTC. It translates to CASSPTLAGEQYV.

The rearrangement joins TRBV7-9 to TRBJ2-2; tentatively, D is TRBD2 (5 bases). This CDR3 has 12 amino acids. V lost 7 bases, J lost 5 bases, and 8 bases lay in between. Germline V gene sequence: CDR1 SEHNR, CDR2 FQNEAQ (reference sequence). CDR3 loop: CASTRGTGELFF. CDR3 DNA: TGTGCCAGCACGAGAGGGACCGGGGAGCTGTTTTTT. The full variable domain, in which reference TRBV7-9 and TRBJ2-2 provide the parts outside the CDR3, is DTGVSQNPRHKITKRGQNVTFRCDPISEHNRLYWYRQTLGQGPEFLTYFQNEAQLEKSRLLSDRFSAERPKGSFSTLEIQRTEQGDSAMYLCASTRGTGELFFGEGSRLTVL.